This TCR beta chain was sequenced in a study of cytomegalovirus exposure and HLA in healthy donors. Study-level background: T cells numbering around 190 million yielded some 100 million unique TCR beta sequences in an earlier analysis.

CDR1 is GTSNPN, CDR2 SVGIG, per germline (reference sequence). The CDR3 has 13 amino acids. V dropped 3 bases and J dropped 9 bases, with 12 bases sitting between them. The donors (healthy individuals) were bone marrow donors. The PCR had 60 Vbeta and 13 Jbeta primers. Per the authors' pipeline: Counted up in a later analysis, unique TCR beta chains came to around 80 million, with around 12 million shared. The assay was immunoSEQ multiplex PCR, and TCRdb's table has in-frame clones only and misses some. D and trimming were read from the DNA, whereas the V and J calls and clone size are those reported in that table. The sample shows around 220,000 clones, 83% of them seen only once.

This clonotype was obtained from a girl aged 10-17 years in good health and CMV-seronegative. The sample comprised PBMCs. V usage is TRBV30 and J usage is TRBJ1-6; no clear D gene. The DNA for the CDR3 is TGTGCCTGGAGGACTCCCTCAGTTTCACCCCTCCACTTT. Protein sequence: CAWRTPSVSPLHF.